One sample yielded the 3 T cell receptor beta chains listed below, sequenced in a study of T-cell memory formation after mild COVID-19. TCRdb recomputed calls from the 5' RACE reads with MiXCR, one row per CDR3 protein. The data show fewer than 550,000 distinct CDR3 sequences, around 20% seen once. The sample consisted of PBMCs or a T cell subset sorted from them (not recorded which). These receptors were obtained from an adult woman who had mild COVID-19 (a few samples of this study predate the infection). Cell type and time point are not known.

This clonotype was observed at least ten times. V usage is TRBV5-1 and J usage is TRBJ2-2; D is tentatively TRBD1 or TRBD2 (6 bases each). The CDR3 has 17 residues. V lost 1 base to trimming and J lost 5 bases, with 18 bases between them. CDR1 and CDR2 from the germline V gene are SGHRS and YFSETQ. CDR3 coding DNA: TGCGCCAGCAGCTTGTACTCCGGGGGCCCCTATACCGGGGAGCTGTTTTTT. Amino acids: CASSLYSGGPYTGELFF.

This chain links TRBV4-1 with TRBJ2-3; D tentatively reads TRBD1 or TRBD2 (6 bases each). V lost 2 bases, J lost 5 bases, and 20 bases lay in between. Germline CDR1 is MGHRA and CDR2 is YSYEKL. The CDR3 is 17 amino acids. Here the CDR3 reads CASSQRTAGKGKDTQYF. DNA for the CDR3: TGCGCCAGCAGCCAACGGACAGCGGGCAAGGGCAAAGATACGCAGTATTTT.

This clonotype turned up a few times. This chain connects TRBV12-3 or TRBV12-4 to TRBJ2-1, with D perhaps matching TRBD1 or TRBD2 (6 bases each). Trimming took 5 bases from V and 6 from J, leaving 14 bases between them. The CDR3 length is 14 residues. The CDR3 sequence is CASSQPGGFNEQFF. DNA for the CDR3: TGTGCCAGCAGTCAGCCCGGGGGCTTCAATGAGCAGTTCTTC.